The source of this T cell receptor beta chain is a study of PD-1 and CTLA-4 blockade in melanoma. TCRdb's copy holds only in-frame clones and misses some; the assay was immunoSEQ multiplex PCR. Among 34,000 or so clones listed, about 85% were seen once. The germline V and J ends were trimmed by 6 bases and 0 bases, with 8 bases remaining between them. In germline, CDR1 is MDHEN, CDR2 SYDVKM. This CDR3 is built from 13 residues. This TCR was recovered from a human donor with melanoma. The chain couples TRBV28 to TRBJ1-1; D call uncertain. Sample: CD8+ T cells from peripheral blood, taken from a patient given anti-PD-1 treatment. In nucleotides, the CDR3 is TGTGCCAGCAGCCCCCCCATGAACACTGAAGCTTTCTTT. This codes for CASSPPMNTEAFF.